These 28 T cell receptor beta chains share one sample of origin, sequenced in a study of Ad26.COV2.S vaccination and SARS-CoV-2 variants. The sample's treatment: some 19 received Ad26.COV2.S at low or high dose, single or two shots; about 5 received placebo; per-sample allocation not given. On day 63 after the first injection, vaccine and placebo recipients gave samples. Some clones are missing from TCRdb's copy, which holds only in-frame ones; the method was immunoSEQ multiplex PCR. The sample includes 250,000 to 300,000 clones, more than 75% of them seen just once. Specimen: peripheral blood, collected in a trial of Ad26.COV2.S vaccine versus placebo. Receptors were obtained from a person aged 18-60 years who received the Ad26.COV2.S COVID-19 vaccine or a placebo.

The chain recombines TRBV4-1 with TRBJ1-5, with unresolved D. The CDR3 covers 14 residues. Germline CDR1 MGHRA, CDR2 YSYEKL. Trimming removed 4 bases at V and 0 bases at J, with 7 bases between. This chain's CDR3 is CASSPRHSNQPQHF. Written as DNA, the CDR3 is TGCGCCAGCAGCCCCCGACATAGCAATCAGCCCCAGCATTTT.

The rearrangement joins TRBV7-9 to TRBJ2-2; no clear D gene. CDR1 is SEHNR, CDR2 FQNEAQ, per germline (reference sequence). Trimming stripped 4 bases from V and 3 bases from J, with 3 bases between. CDR3 length: 12 residues. CDR3 bases: TGTGCCAGCAGCTCATACACCGGGGAGCTGTTTTTT. This codes for CASSSYTGELFF.

The chain is built from TRBV4-1 and TRBJ2-3; maybe TRBD1 (6 bases). V was pared by 3 bases and J by 3 bases, with 16 bases between. CDR3 length: 16 residues. The V gene's germline CDR1 is MGHRA and CDR2 YSYEKL. The CDR3 sequence: CASSHTGPLATDTQYF. Written as DNA, the CDR3 is TGCGCCAGCAGCCATACAGGGCCCCTGGCAACAGATACGCAGTATTTT.

In its sample, this clone was seen a few times. CDR3 sequence: CASSEGAEYEQYF. CDR3 in DNA: TGTGCCAGCAGTGAAGGGGCTGAGTACGAGCAGTACTTC. The rearrangement joins TRBV2 to TRBJ2-7; D remains ambiguous. V lost 1 base to trimming and J lost 4 bases, with 8 bases between them. The CDR3 is made up of 13 amino acids. Germline V CDR1 and CDR2: SNHLY, FYNNEI. Based on the CDR3 plus reference TRBV2 and TRBJ2-7, the full variable domain is EPEVTQTPSHQVTQMGQEVILRCVPISNHLYFYWYRQILGQKVEFLVSFYNNEISEKSEIFDDQFSVERPDGSNFTLKIRSTKLEDSAMYFCASSEGAEYEQYFGPGTRLTVT.

J is TRBJ1-1 and V is TRBV27; 10 nucleotides agree with TRBD1. J was trimmed by 5 bases and V by 7 bases; bases with no gene match: 7. The germline V gene encodes CDR1 MNHEY and CDR2 SMNVEV (reference sequence). This CDR3 has 14 amino acids. Written as DNA, the CDR3 is TGTGCCAGCAAAATCGACAGGGGGCGGACTGAAGCTTTCTTT. It encodes CASKIDRGRTEAFF.

This sequence joins TRBV18 and TRBJ2-1; D is uncertain. Trimming took 3 bases from V and 0 from J, leaving 12 bases between them. The germline V gene has CDR1 KGHSH and CDR2 LQKENI. The CDR3 consists of 16 residues. CDR3 nucleotide sequence: TGTGCCAGCTCACCTTTCGACATTAGCTCCTACAATGAGCAGTTCTTC. Its translation: CASSPFDISSYNEQFF.

The rearrangement uses TRBV10-3 and TRBJ1-1; D remains unclear. The V end was cut by 6 bases, the J end by 1 base, with 9 bases between. CDR3 length: 13 residues. Germline V gene lookup returns CDR1 ENHRY and CDR2 SYGVKD. The CDR3: CAISLGSNTEAFF. DNA for the CDR3: TGTGCCATCAGCCTCGGGTCGAACACTGAAGCTTTCTTT.

The rearrangement uses TRBV29-1 and TRBJ1-2; possible D gene TRBD1, 6 bases. Germline V gene data show CDR1 as SQVTM and CDR2 as ANQGSEA. Trimming removed 4 bases from V and 4 bases from J, with 13 bases in between. The CDR3 consists of 13 residues. The CDR3 loop is CSVGRRQAYGYTF. The DNA for the CDR3 is TGCAGCGTTGGTCGGAGACAGGCCTATGGCTACACCTTC.

V is TRBV10-3 and J is TRBJ2-1, with 7 bases fitting TRBD2. CDR3 length: 14 residues. CDR1 and CDR2 from the germline V gene are ENHRY and SYGVKD. The ends lost 4 bases at V and 4 bases at J; junction bases unmatched: 4. The CDR3 reads CAISVTSAYNEQFF. Here the CDR3 DNA reads TGTGCCATCAGTGTAACTAGCGCTTACAATGAGCAGTTCTTC.

The J gene is TRBJ2-3, the V gene TRBV7-6; the match to TRBD2 covers 9 bases. Germline trimming cut 2 bases from V and 0 bases from J; bases unmatched to any gene: 3. The CDR3 is 16 amino acids. Germline CDR1 and CDR2: SGHVS and FNYEAQ. The CDR3 sequence is CASSLRGLASTDTQYF. The CDR3 nucleotides read TGTGCCAGCAGCTTAAGGGGACTAGCCAGCACAGATACGCAGTATTTT.

This chain joins TRBV7-8 and TRBJ2-7, with D maybe TRBD1 (6 bases). Trimming removed 3 bases from V and 3 bases from J, with 15 bases in between. The V gene's germline CDR1 is SGHVS and CDR2 FQNEAQ. There are 15 residues in the CDR3. The CDR3, as DNA: TGTGCCAGCAGCTTGGGAAGGACAGCAAACTACGAGCAGTACTTC. Its translation is CASSLGRTANYEQYF.

The V gene is TRBV6-5, the J gene TRBJ1-1; no clear D. This CDR3 is built from 12 residues. V was shortened by 0 bases and J by 11 bases, with 10 bases between the two germline ends. The germline V gene has CDR1 MNHEY and CDR2 SVGAGI. CDR3 loop: CASSYSDGLAFF. CDR3 nucleotides: TGTGCCAGCAGTTACTCTGACGGCCTGGCTTTCTTT.

This clone came up once. J is TRBJ2-1 and V is TRBV6-5; the match to TRBD2 covers 13 bases. Germline CDR1 reads MNHEY; CDR2 reads SVGAGI. CDR3 length equals 15 residues. With 6 bases clipped from V and 9 bases from J, the junction kept 8 bases outside the gene matches. The CDR3: CASSILAGGPGEQFF. The CDR3 region has the DNA TGTGCCAGCAGCATACTAGCGGGGGGGCCTGGTGAGCAGTTCTTC.

This clone came up a few times. The J gene is TRBJ1-2, the V gene TRBV3-1 (or the pseudogene TRBV3-2); possibly TRBD1 for D (6 bases). This CDR3 is 15 amino acids long. The germline CDR1 and CDR2 sequences are LGHDT and YNNKEL (reference sequence). V lost 1 base, J lost 4 bases, and 13 bases lay in between. CDR3 DNA sequence: TGTGCCAGCAGCCAAGGGTCCTCGGGGGCCTATGGCTACACCTTC. As protein: CASSQGSSGAYGYTF.

The chain joins TRBV2 to TRBJ2-7; D gene unclear. The CDR3 runs 11 residues. Trimming left V 1 base short and J 6 bases short, with 4 bases between. Germline CDR1 SNHLY, CDR2 FYNNEI. CDR3 loop: CASSEVSEQYF. DNA for the CDR3: TGTGCCAGCAGTGAAGTTTCCGAGCAGTACTTC.

The V call is TRBV28, the J call TRBJ1-3, with 9 bases identical to TRBD1. The germline gives CDR1 MDHEN, CDR2 SYDVKM. The CDR3 totals 16 residues. Unmatched junction bases numbered 7, after V lost 5 bases and J lost 2 bases. The CDR3 spells CASSQPGQGTGNTIYF. CDR3 DNA: TGTGCCAGCAGTCAACCGGGACAGGGAACTGGAAACACCATATATTTT.

The chain has TRBV6-5 and TRBJ1-1, with 7 bases lining up with TRBD1. Germline V CDR1 and CDR2: MNHEY, SVGAGI. The CDR3 sequence is 14 residues long. The V and J ends lost 3 bases and 1 base, in that order; junction bases with no gene match: 2. The CDR3 protein is CASSYWTGNTEAFF. CDR3 nucleotide sequence: TGTGCCAGCAGTTATTGGACAGGGAACACTGAAGCTTTCTTT.

This clone was seen a single time. The chain links TRBV5-1 to TRBJ2-3, with D uncertain. Per germline, CDR1 SGHRS and CDR2 YFSETQ. Between the trimmed V and J ends, which lost 1 base and 3 bases, there was a span of 9 bases. The CDR3 totals 14 residues. CDR3 bases: TGCGCCAGCAGCTTGAATGGGGATACAGATACGCAGTATTTT. Translated, it gives CASSLNGDTDTQYF.

This chain links TRBV5-1 with TRBJ1-1; D is unresolved. V lost 0 bases and J lost 3, with 9 bases in between. The CDR3 sequence is 14 residues long. Per germline, CDR1 SGHRS and CDR2 YFSETQ. This chain's CDR3 is CASSLVRGDTEAFF. CDR3 nucleotides: TGCGCCAGCAGCTTGGTTCGGGGTGACACTGAAGCTTTCTTT.

The chain couples TRBV6-4 to TRBJ1-6; D is uncertain. Trimming left V 3 bases short and J 7 bases short, with 13 bases between. The CDR3 is 15 amino acids. Per the germline V gene, CDR1 is MRHNA and CDR2 is SNTAGT. CDR3 amino acids: CASSESTGGNSPLHF. DNA of the CDR3: TGTGCCAGCAGTGAATCGACCGGCGGCAATTCACCCCTCCACTTT.

The rearrangement joins TRBV27 to TRBJ1-2, with D uncertain. CDR1 is MNHEY, CDR2 SMNVEV, per germline (reference sequence). This CDR3 is built from 14 residues. Between the trimmed V and J ends, which lost 5 bases and 9 bases, there was a span of 19 bases. The CDR3 is CASSPGSLPGRYTF. CDR3 bases: TGTGCCAGCAGTCCCGGGTCCTTGCCCGGTCGCTACACCTTC.

The CDR3 bases are TGTGCCGGGACAGGGGGGTTAGGCTCCTACGAGCAGTACTTC. Translation: CAGTGGLGSYEQYF. V usage is TRBV30 and J usage is TRBJ2-7, with 11 bases aligning to TRBD1. Per germline, CDR1 GTSNPN and CDR2 SVGIG (reference sequence). CDR3 length: 14 amino acids. Trimming removed 8 bases from V and 0 bases from J; junction bases left unmatched: 6. The full variable domain, with the rest looked up from reference TRBV30 and TRBJ2-7, is SQTIHQWPATLVQPVGSPLSLECTVEGTSNPNLYWYRQAAGRGLQLLFYSVGIGQISSEVPQNLSASRPQDRQFILSSKKLLLSDSGFYLCAGTGGLGSYEQYFGPGTRLTVT.

The chain uses TRBV7-8 and TRBJ2-5, with 7 positions matching TRBD1. Germline lookup yields CDR1 SGHVS and CDR2 FQNEAQ. The trim removed 3 bases at V and 4 bases at J, leaving 5 bases unmatched. This CDR3 has 14 amino acids. The CDR3 coding sequence is TGTGCCAGCAGCTTCCGACAGGGTCGAGAGACCCAGTACTTC. This sequence encodes CASSFRQGRETQYF.

V and J are TRBV5-1 and TRBJ2-7; D is possibly TRBD1 (6 bases). The CDR3 has 15 residues. Trimming shortened V by 1 base and J by 0 bases, and 11 bases separated the two germline ends. Germline CDR1 SGHRS, CDR2 YFSETQ. The DNA of the CDR3 is TGCGCCAGCAGCTTGAGTGGGACACCCTCCTACGAGCAGTACTTC. Translated, it gives CASSLSGTPSYEQYF.

This rearrangement joins TRBV4-3 to TRBJ1-6, with TRBD1 matching 7 bases. Germline V gene data show CDR1 as LGHNA and CDR2 as YSLEER. The J segment lost 4 bases and the V segment lost 3 bases, leaving 9 bases of the junction unmatched. CDR3 length: 17 amino acids. As DNA, the CDR3 is TGCGCCAGCAGCCACAAAATAGGGGGCGTTTATAATTCACCCCTCCACTTT. Residues: CASSHKIGGVYNSPLHF.

The table lists this clone with a few counts. The DNA for the CDR3 is TGTGCCAGCAGTTACGGCAGGGAGGGAATCTATGGCTACACCTTC. Translated: CASSYGREGIYGYTF. V and J are TRBV6-5 and TRBJ1-2, with D perhaps TRBD1 (5 bases). Germline loops: CDR1 MNHEY, CDR2 SVGAGI. CDR3 length equals 15 residues. Trimming took 2 bases from V and 4 from J, leaving 14 bases between them.

As DNA, the CDR3 is TGTGCCAGCAGCCCCCAACAGGGGTCTGGCTACACCTTC. It codes for CASSPQQGSGYTF. The chain has TRBV12-3 or TRBV12-4 and TRBJ1-2; 7 nucleotides align to TRBD1. Trimming at V came to 6 bases and at J to 7 bases, leaving 8 bases not matched to a gene. This CDR3 spans 13 amino acids.

The V call is TRBV2, the J call TRBJ1-1; no reliable D call. V lost 8 bases, J lost 1 base, and 11 bases lay in between. The CDR3 covers 13 residues. Looked up from germline, CDR1 is SNHLY and CDR2 is FYNNEI. The CDR3: CASRRQPNTEAFF. CDR3 bases: TGTGCCAGCCGGAGGCAGCCGAACACTGAAGCTTTCTTT.